What follows are 6 T cell receptor beta chains derived from one specimen sequenced in a study of vaccination and CD4 T cells after COVID-19. Oncomine TCR Beta short-read sequencing was applied to DNA from cultured CD4+ T cells. TCRdb passed the PCR reads through MiXCR, listing each CDR3 protein once. The sample has around 21,000 distinct CDR3 sequences; 60% are singletons. Treatment indicated: 10-day PBMC culture with coronavirus spike peptide pools or control peptides (ViraFEST assay). No antigens are known for them. The source was CD4+ T cells from blood, cultured in vitro, collected after SARS-CoV-2 vaccination. Receptors were obtained from a human donor who had recovered from COVID-19.

This clonotype was counted a single time. V is TRBV6-2 or TRBV6-3 and J is TRBJ1-1, with a weak D call TRBD1 (5 bases). The CDR3 consists of 14 residues. Germline V gene sequence: CDR1 MNHEY, CDR2 SVGEGT. The ends were cut back, 4 bases at V and 6 bases at J, with 15 bases in the middle. In DNA, the CDR3 is TGTGCCAGCAGTTCAGCCGGGAGGGGTCCTGAAGCTTTCTTT. Protein: CASSSAGRGPEAFF.

Only a few counts were recorded for this clonotype. V and J are TRBV27 and TRBJ1-1; a weak D match, TRBD1 (6 bases). CDR3 size: 14 residues. V was trimmed by 6 bases and J by 5 bases, leaving 16 bases between them. Germline-derived CDR1 and CDR2 are MNHEY and SMNVEV (reference sequence). The CDR3 region has the DNA TGTGCCAGCAGACCACAGGGCAGTAGGACTGAAGCTTTCTTT. It codes for CASRPQGSRTEAFF.

The table lists this clonotype with a few counts. V is TRBV5-6 and J is TRBJ2-1; D possibly corresponds to TRBD1 (6 bases). Trimming cost V 6 bases and J 4 bases, with 14 bases left between them. Germline V CDR1 and CDR2: SGHDT, YYEEEE. The CDR3 is made up of 14 amino acids. The CDR3 region is CASTPTGLYNEQFF. The CDR3 region has the DNA TGTGCCAGCACCCCTACAGGGTTGTACAATGAGCAGTTCTTC.

The chain carries TRBV29-1 and TRBJ1-1; D is uncertain. CDR1 and CDR2 from the germline V gene are SQVTM and ANQGSEA. The CDR3 sequence is 14 residues long. Between the trimmed V and J ends, which lost 6 bases and 1 base, there was a span of 15 bases. CDR3 DNA sequence: TGCAGCGTAAGGACGCTGGGTGGGAACACTGAAGCTTTCTTT. Its translation: CSVRTLGGNTEAFF.

The chain links TRBV6-2 or TRBV6-3 to TRBJ1-5; TRBD1 aligns across 8 bases. Germline trimming cut 6 bases from V and 0 bases from J; bases unmatched to any gene: 4. The CDR3 contains 15 residues. Germline V lookup: CDR1 MNHEY, CDR2 SVGEGT. The DNA for the CDR3 is TGTGCCAGCAGGCGGACAGGGCATAGCAATCAGCCCCAGCATTTT. Translated, it gives CASRRTGHSNQPQHF.

The table lists this clonotype with a few counts. The gene calls are TRBV12-3 or TRBV12-4 and TRBJ1-4, with a tentative D call TRBD1 (5 bases). Trimming pared 6 bases from V and 10 bases from J, leaving 15 bases between. The CDR3 covers 13 residues. Here the CDR3 reads CASSAGTAGKLFF. The CDR3 nucleotides read TGTGCCAGCAGCGCCGGGACGGCAGGAAAACTGTTTTTT.